This is a list of T cell receptor beta chains from one sample in a study of T cells in Graves' hyperthyroidism and ophthalmopathy. In TCRdb, the multiplex PCR reads were re-called with MiXCR into one record per CDR3 protein. The sample records hundreds of thousands of distinct CDR3 sequences, 14% being singletons. Sequencing used blood. The receptors derive from a woman aged 25 to 45 with Graves' hyperthyroidism that later progressed to Graves' ophthalmopathy. CDR3s include the opening cysteine and the closing phenylalanine or tryptophan. Each record gives: V gene, clone size, D gene, J gene, CDR3 DNA, CDR3 protein. D genes are given only for firm matches. The listing skips clone size in some rows; elsewhere it reads once, few, many or a size class.

TRBV12-3/TRBV12-4	many	.	TRBJ2-1	TGTGCCAGCAGTCCCCCGGGGAATGAGCAGTTCTTC	CASSPPGNEQFF
TRBV20-1	many	TRBD2	TRBJ2-5	TGCAGTGCTTTAGAGCGGGAGTGGGGGACCCAGTACTTC	CSALEREWGTQYF
TRBV6-6	.	.	TRBJ2-1	TGTGCCAGCAGTTACGCTAGCTCCTACAATGAGCAGTTCTTC	CASSYASSYNEQFF
TRBV2	.	.	TRBJ1-4	TGTGCCAGCAGTGAAGCGCTGGGGGCTGGGGTAAAACTGTTTTTT	CASSEALGAGVKLFF
TRBV3-1	many	.	TRBJ2-3	TGTGCCAGCAGCCAAGAGGGTGACGGATACTACCCGGCAGATACGCAGTATTTT	CASSQEGDGYYPADTQYF
TRBV7-2	.	TRBD1	TRBJ2-6	TGTGCCAGCAGCCCATTTTATGGGGGACAGGTCGCCGGGGCCAACGTCCTGACTTTC	CASSPFYGGQVAGANVLTF
TRBV7-2	many	.	TRBJ1-2	TGTGCCAGCTATACAGGGAACTATGGCTACACCTTC	CASYTGNYGYTF
TRBV6-2/TRBV6-3	many	TRBD1	TRBJ1-1	TGTGCCAGCAGTTACTCACGGACAGGGGGGACTGAAGCTTTCTTT	CASSYSRTGGTEAFF
TRBV12-3/TRBV12-4	few	.	TRBJ2-7	TGTGCCAGCATAAATGGGACTCCTTCCGGCGAGCAGTACTTC	CASINGTPSGEQYF
TRBV18	many	.	TRBJ2-3	TGTGCCAGCTCACCCTCGCGCCTAGGGACCGGCCCAGATACGCAGTATTTT	CASSPSRLGTGPDTQYF
TRBV20-1	few	.	TRBJ1-2	TGCAGTGCTAGAGACTTCAGGGTCTATAGCTATGGCTACACCTTC	CSARDFRVYSYGYTF
TRBV11-2	many	.	TRBJ2-2	TGTGCCAGCAGGTCAGATGCGGGCACCGGGGAGCTGTTTTTT	CASRSDAGTGELFF
TRBV27	many	TRBD1	TRBJ2-2	TGTGCCAGCAGTTTATCCACACCGGGACAGACCCTCACCGGGGAGCTGTTTTTT	CASSLSTPGQTLTGELFF
TRBV5-5	few	TRBD2	TRBJ2-3	TGTGCCAGCAGCCAGAGACTAGCGGGAGCAGCAGATACGCAGTATTTT	CASSQRLAGAADTQYF
TRBV12-3/TRBV12-4	many	.	TRBJ1-6	TGTGCCAGCAGTTCTGCGAGGGATTATTCACCCCTCCACTTT	CASSSARDYSPLHF
TRBV28	many	.	TRBJ1-1	TGTGCCAGCCTGAAAAACACTGAAGCTTTCTTT	CASLKNTEAFF
TRBV13	many	.	TRBJ2-7	TGTGCCAGCAGCCGTTCTCCCGACAGGTCCACCTACGAGCAGTACTTC	CASSRSPDRSTYEQYF
TRBV11-2	many	.	TRBJ1-1	TGTGCCAGCAGTACAAGAGAGAACACTGAAGCTTTCTTT	CASSTRENTEAFF
TRBV25-1	few	TRBD1	TRBJ2-7	TGTGCCACCGACAGGGGCTACGAGCAGTACTTC	CATDRGYEQYF
TRBV19	few	.	TRBJ2-7	TGTGCCAGTAATGATCCTCGAGGCAACTCCTACGAGCAGTACTTC	CASNDPRGNSYEQYF
TRBV19	few	TRBD1	TRBJ2-5	TGTGCCAGTAGTCAACAGGGGGCAAAGACCCAGTACTTC	CASSQQGAKTQYF
TRBV12-3/TRBV12-4	many	.	TRBJ2-7	TGTGCCAGCCGGGACAACCGAATCAGTGCGCTCTCCTACGAGCAGTACTTC	CASRDNRISALSYEQYF
TRBV7-8	few	TRBD1	TRBJ1-5	TGTGCCAGCAGCTCCTCCGGGACAGCTAATCAGCCCCAGCATTTT	CASSSSGTANQPQHF
TRBV11-2	many	TRBD2	TRBJ2-3	TGTGCCAGCAGCTCATGGACTAGCGGGACCACAGATACGCAGTATTTT	CASSSWTSGTTDTQYF
TRBV12-3/TRBV12-4	many	TRBD2	TRBJ2-3	TGTGCCAGCAGTTTTACTAGCGGGACCACAGATACGCAGTATTTT	CASSFTSGTTDTQYF
TRBV12-5	.	.	TRBJ1-2	TGTGCTAGTGGTTTGGTATTCTCCTCAGCGCCCTATGGCTACACCTTC	CASGLVFSSAPYGYTF
TRBV18	few	.	TRBJ2-6	TGTGCCAGCTCACCGGGGCACAGGGAGGCAGGGGCCAACGTCCTGACTTTC	CASSPGHREAGANVLTF
TRBV27	few	TRBD1	TRBJ2-1	TGTGCCAGCAGTTTCCAGGGGACAGGGGGTGATGAGCAGTTCTTC	CASSFQGTGGDEQFF
TRBV18	many	TRBD2	TRBJ2-7	TGTGCCAGCTCACCCGGGGAGGGCTACGAGCAGTACTTC	CASSPGEGYEQYF
TRBV27	many	.	TRBJ1-4	TGTGCCAGCAGTTCCAGGGGAAATGAAAAACTGTTTTTT	CASSSRGNEKLFF
TRBV5-4	few	.	TRBJ2-7	TGTGCCAGCACCCCCTCAAGGAATTCCTACGAGCAGTACTTC	CASTPSRNSYEQYF